This T cell receptor (beta chain) is drawn from a study of blood T cell repertoires in COVID-19. Turning to the study itself: Both acute and convalescent COVID-19 samples were obtained from the United States, Italy and Spain.

The count of this clone is one. Looked up from germline, CDR1 is LGHDT and CDR2 is YNNKEL (reference sequence). Trimming removed 4 bases from V and 5 bases from J; junction bases left unmatched: 17. The CDR3 has 18 amino acids. Original data processing: Counts of nucleated cells, estimated from reference gene primer amplification, were obtained. Data came from immunoSEQ multiplex PCR; TCRdb stores just in-frame clones and leaves some out. V, J and clone size are taken as reported in that table, and D and trimming were inferred from the DNA itself. The sample shows about 250,000 clones, roughly 85% of them seen only once.

Sequencing input: peripheral blood. The sequence derives from a woman aged 25 to 45 with active or convalescent COVID-19. The chain is built from TRBV3-1 (or the pseudogene TRBV3-2) and TRBJ2-5, with 9 bases identical to TRBD2. The DNA for the CDR3 is TGTGCCAGCAGCCGGGGACGTAACGCGGGGGGGCAGGAGGAGACCCAGTACTTC. This gives the protein CASSRGRNAGGQEETQYF.